This note documents a single TCR beta chain sequence. The CDR3 runs to 15 residues. Trimming shortened V by 4 bases and J by 5 bases, and 15 bases separated the two germline ends. Germline V CDR1 and CDR2: MDHEN, SYDVKM. Time point here: persistent/refractory GD, antithyroid drugs over 5 years with positive TRAb. RNA extracted from PBMCs served as the sequencing template. Graves' disease diagnosis followed American Thyroid Association guidelines. An endocrinology department in Xi'an, China, recruited the patients. Construction of the TCR beta libraries employed iRepertoire HTBI primers in conjunction with Arm-PCR of CDR3 regions. One entry per CDR3 protein, called by TCRdb with MiXCR from the multiplex PCR reads. The sample consists of about 340,000 distinct CDR3 sequences, roughly a fifth of them appearing once. The sample originates from a study of regulatory T cells in long-lasting Graves disease.

V usage is TRBV28 and J usage is TRBJ2-4; tentatively, D is TRBD1 or TRBD2 (6 bases each). The starting material was peripheral blood mononuclear cells (PBMCs), obtained when the disease was refractory, from a patient treated with antithyroid drugs. This clonotype was obtained from a female donor with Graves disease. CDR3 nucleotide sequence: TGTGCCAGCAGTTACGACGTGGGGGGCCAAAACATTCAGTACTTC. Translating it yields CASSYDVGGQNIQYF.